This TCR beta chain stems from a study of T cells in Graves' hyperthyroidism and ophthalmopathy. With duration under 3 months, ophthalmopathy was active: Clinical Activity Score at least 3, NOSPECS at least 4. Isolation of PBMCs was performed on 8.5 to 10 ml fresh peripheral blood. Amplification of TCR beta CDR3 regions was performed using RNA transcripts as template. When the TCR CDR3 underwent first-round RT-PCR, the HTBI primer set was used. Via MiXCR, TCRdb re-called the multiplex PCR reads, giving one row per CDR3 protein. The sample shows under 500,000 distinct CDR3 sequences, more than 13% of them seen only once. V trimming: 4 bases; J trimming: 11 bases; junction bases outside the gene matches: 7. The CDR3 extends over 14 amino acids. CDR1 LNHDA and CDR2 SQIVND come from the germline V gene (reference sequence).

The receptor's source is a man in his fifties or sixties with Graves' ophthalmopathy. V gene TRBV19 combines with J gene TRBJ2-5; 13 bases agree with TRBD2. Material for sequencing was blood. CDR3 loop: CASSTTGLAGKQYF. CDR3 bases: TGTGCCAGTAGTACAACGGGACTAGCGGGAAAACAGTACTTC. The full variable domain, with the rest looked up from reference TRBV19 and TRBJ2-5, is DGGITQSPKYLFRKEGQNVTLSCEQNLNHDAMYWYRQDPGQGLRLIYYSQIVNDFQKGDIAEGYSVSREKKESFPLTVTSAQKNPTAFYLCASSTTGLAGKQYFGPGTRLLVL.